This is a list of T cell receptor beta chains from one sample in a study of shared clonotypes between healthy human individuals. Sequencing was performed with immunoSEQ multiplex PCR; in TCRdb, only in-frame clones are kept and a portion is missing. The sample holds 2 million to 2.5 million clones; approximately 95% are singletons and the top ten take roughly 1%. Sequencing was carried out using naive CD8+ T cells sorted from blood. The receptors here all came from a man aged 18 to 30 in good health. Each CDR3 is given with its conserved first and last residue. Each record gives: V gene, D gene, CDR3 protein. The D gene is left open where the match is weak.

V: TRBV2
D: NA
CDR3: CASIGRGGYEQYF

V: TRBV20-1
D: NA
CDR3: CSASGGFEQYF

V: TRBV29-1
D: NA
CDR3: CSVDRGDGGYTF

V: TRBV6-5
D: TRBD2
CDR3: CASSSWDGGLGEQYF

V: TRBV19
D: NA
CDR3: CASSMTFNSGNTIYF

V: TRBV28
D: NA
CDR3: CASSYIAGPTQHF

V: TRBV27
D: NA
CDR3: CASSESNQPQHF

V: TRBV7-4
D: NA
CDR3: CASSRGRPYEQYF

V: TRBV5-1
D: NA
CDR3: CASSSDGPRRVGPGYTF

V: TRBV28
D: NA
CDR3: CASRPRGSYEQYF

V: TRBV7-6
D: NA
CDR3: CASSLDGNGYTF

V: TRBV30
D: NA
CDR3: CAWRLTLEAFF

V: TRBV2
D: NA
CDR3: CASSYGDSYEQYF

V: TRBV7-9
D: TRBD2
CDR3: CASSSTTSGSPYEQYF

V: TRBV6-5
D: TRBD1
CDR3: CASSYGQDNYGYTF

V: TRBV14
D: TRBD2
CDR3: CASSQRVAGGPREQYF

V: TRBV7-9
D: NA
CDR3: CASSEGGQSYEQYF

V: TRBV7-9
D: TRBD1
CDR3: CASSLVLGQAIGTDTQYF

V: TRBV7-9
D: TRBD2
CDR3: CASSLGTSGQETQYF

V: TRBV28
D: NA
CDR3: CASSFGDTDIYTGELFF

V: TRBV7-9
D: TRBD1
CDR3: CASSYGTGYDEQFF

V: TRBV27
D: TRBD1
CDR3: CASRTEQGAIDTQYF

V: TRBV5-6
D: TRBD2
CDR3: CASSPSGSRSYEQYF

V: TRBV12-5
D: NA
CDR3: CASGLERSTEAFF

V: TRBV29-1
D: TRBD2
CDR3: CSVQTSPNNEQFF

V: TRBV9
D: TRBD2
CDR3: CASSVGLAELPYEQYF

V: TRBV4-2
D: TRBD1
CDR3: CASSQDQGAISGANVLTF

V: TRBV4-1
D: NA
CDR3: CASSLVLSSGANVLTF

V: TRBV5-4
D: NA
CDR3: CASSLLSEAQYF

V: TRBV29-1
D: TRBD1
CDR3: CSVSTGGNEKLFF

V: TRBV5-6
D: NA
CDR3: CASSGATYEQYF

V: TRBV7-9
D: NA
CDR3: CASSLVSLRSSSNEKLFF

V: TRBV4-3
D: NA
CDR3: CASSQRGLADTQYF

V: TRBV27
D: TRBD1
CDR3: CASSGWGQSIYEQYF

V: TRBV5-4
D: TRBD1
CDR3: CASSSTGGRGYTF

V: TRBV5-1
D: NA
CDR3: CASRWDLSTGELFF

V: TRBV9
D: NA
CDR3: CASSPTPAGEQFF

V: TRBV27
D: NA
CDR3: CASSPGTSKTGELFF

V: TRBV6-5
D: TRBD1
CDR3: CASSFVRDREYYGYTF

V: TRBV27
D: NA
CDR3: CASSLGHPGSGNTIYF

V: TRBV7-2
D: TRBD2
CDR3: CASSLAGLAGYEQYF

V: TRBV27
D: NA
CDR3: CASSLWGKDEQYF

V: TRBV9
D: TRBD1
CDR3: CASSPETGANSYEQYF

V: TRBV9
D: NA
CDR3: CASSVAGPSYEQYF

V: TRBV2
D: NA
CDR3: CASKEPSSYNEQFF

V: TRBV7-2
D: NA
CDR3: CASSLDWSSYNEQFF

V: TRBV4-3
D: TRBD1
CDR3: CASSQDPGQGERNEQYF

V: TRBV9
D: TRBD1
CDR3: CASSAAGRGSYEQYF

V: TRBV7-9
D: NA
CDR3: CASSPDTYEQYF

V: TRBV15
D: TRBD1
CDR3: CATSRARDRAYEQYF

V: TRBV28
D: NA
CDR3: CASSLEGESTNEKLFF

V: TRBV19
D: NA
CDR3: CASSNAESSPLHF

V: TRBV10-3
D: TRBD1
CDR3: CAISESRQGAYEQYF

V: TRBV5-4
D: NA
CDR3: CASSLWGGPAGEQYF

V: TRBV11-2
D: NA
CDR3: CASSLEALVTNEQFF